This T cell receptor (beta chain) was observed in a study of blood T cell repertoires in COVID-19. Germline loops: CDR1 SGHRS, CDR2 YFSETQ. The length of the CDR3 is 15 residues. With 4 bases clipped from V and 5 bases from J, the junction kept 4 bases outside the gene matches. Study processing details: Reference gene primer amplification gave nucleated cell count estimates. Some clones are missing from TCRdb's copy, which holds only in-frame ones; the method was immunoSEQ multiplex PCR. V and J calls and clone size are as listed in that table; D and trimming were resolved from the DNA. The sample yields fewer than 250,000 clones, 80% to 85% seen once.

The specimen sequenced was peripheral blood. This TCR derives from a woman of 80 years or more with COVID-19, enrolled during active disease. The chain recombines TRBV5-1 with TRBJ1-6; 9 positions match TRBD1. This CDR3 reads CASSGRTGDNSPLHF. The CDR3 DNA is TGCGCCAGCAGCGGAAGGACAGGGGATAATTCACCCCTCCACTTT.